This is a list of T cell receptor beta chains from one sample in a study of post-analysis software for immune sequencing data. In TCRdb, the PCR reads were re-called with MiXCR into one record per CDR3 protein. The data contain some 800,000 distinct CDR3 sequences, around 42% of them singletons. The sample taken for sequencing was blood. Every receptor here comes from a girl aged 10 to 17 with multiple sclerosis. The CDR3 runs from the conserved cysteine through the conserved F or W. The D gene is left open where the match is weak. Clone size is shown for a subset of rows, as once, few, many or a class of expanded clone.

CDR3 DNA: TGTGCCAGCAGCTTCTCCCCTCATCTGGGACAGGGGGCGATGGATACGCAGTATTTT
CDR3 protein: CASSFSPHLGQGAMDTQYF
D gene: TRBD1
V gene: TRBV7-9
J gene: TRBJ2-3
clone size: -

CDR3 DNA: TGTGCCACCAGCAGAGATAGACGGGAGCTCTTGGGTACGCAGTATTTT
CDR3 protein: CATSRDRRELLGTQYF
D gene: -
V gene: TRBV15
J gene: TRBJ2-3
clone size: -

CDR3 DNA: TGCAGCGTTCCCACACACAGGGATGCGGGCCAAGAGACCCAGTACTTC
CDR3 protein: CSVPTHRDAGQETQYF
D gene: -
V gene: TRBV29-1
J gene: TRBJ2-5
clone size: -

CDR3 DNA: TGTGCCACCAGCGCGACTAGCTTTTACAATGAGCAGTTCTTC
CDR3 protein: CATSATSFYNEQFF
D gene: TRBD2
V gene: TRBV15
J gene: TRBJ2-1
clone size: -

CDR3 DNA: TGTGCCAGCAGGACAGACGAATACGAGCAGTACTTC
CDR3 protein: CASRTDEYEQYF
D gene: -
V gene: TRBV7-9
J gene: TRBJ2-7
clone size: -

CDR3 DNA: TGTGCCAGCAGCTCCAGGGGTTCGGATCAGCCCCAGCATTTT
CDR3 protein: CASSSRGSDQPQHF
D gene: -
V gene: TRBV6-5
J gene: TRBJ1-5
clone size: -

CDR3 DNA: TGCAGCGTTGCTCTCGCCGGGAAGCCCTACAATGAGCGGTTCTTC
CDR3 protein: CSVALAGKPYNERFF
D gene: -
V gene: TRBV29-1
J gene: TRBJ2-1
clone size: few

CDR3 DNA: TGTGCCAGCAGCGCAGAAGGTAGCGGCCCGGGGGTTCGGTTCTTC
CDR3 protein: CASSAEGSGPGVRFF
D gene: -
V gene: TRBV7-9
J gene: TRBJ2-1
clone size: -

CDR3 DNA: TGCGCCAGCAAAACGACAGGGGAATACAATGAGCAGTTCTTC
CDR3 protein: CASKTTGEYNEQFF
D gene: TRBD1
V gene: TRBV5-1
J gene: TRBJ2-1
clone size: -

CDR3 DNA: TGTGCCAGCAGCCAAGGGGACAGGGCCCCTTTAGATACGCAGTATTTT
CDR3 protein: CASSQGDRAPLDTQYF
D gene: TRBD1
V gene: TRBV3-1
J gene: TRBJ2-3
clone size: -

CDR3 DNA: TGTGCCAGCAGCCAGTGGGAGGGCCAAACAGATACGCAGTATTTT
CDR3 protein: CASSQWEGQTDTQYF
D gene: TRBD2
V gene: TRBV3-1
J gene: TRBJ2-3
clone size: -

CDR3 DNA: TGTGCTAGTGGGTCAGGGGGCGCCTATGGCTACACCTTC
CDR3 protein: CASGSGGAYGYTF
D gene: TRBD1
V gene: TRBV12-5
J gene: TRBJ1-2
clone size: -

CDR3 DNA: TGTGCCAGCAGCTTATGGGGGACCAAAGAGACCCAGTACTTC
CDR3 protein: CASSLWGTKETQYF
D gene: -
V gene: TRBV7-2
J gene: TRBJ2-5
clone size: -

CDR3 DNA: TGTGCCAGCAGTTCCCGGACTAGCGGGAACTACAATGAGCAGTTCTTC
CDR3 protein: CASSSRTSGNYNEQFF
D gene: TRBD2
V gene: TRBV6-2/TRBV6-3
J gene: TRBJ2-1
clone size: -

CDR3 DNA: TGCAGCGTTCTGGATGGGTATAATCACGAGCAGTACTTC
CDR3 protein: CSVLDGYNHEQYF
D gene: -
V gene: TRBV29-1
J gene: TRBJ2-7
clone size: -

CDR3 DNA: TGTGCCAGCAGCCAGGGGCGACAGGGAGGTATGGGAGGCTACACCTTC
CDR3 protein: CASSQGRQGGMGGYTF
D gene: TRBD1
V gene: TRBV4-2
J gene: TRBJ1-2
clone size: -

CDR3 DNA: TGCGCCAGCAGCCAAGTAAAGGGGCGAAATCAGCCCCAGCATTTT
CDR3 protein: CASSQVKGRNQPQHF
D gene: -
V gene: TRBV4-3
J gene: TRBJ1-5
clone size: few

CDR3 DNA: TGCAGTGCCGATAACCGGCGATGGGGGGCTTCTGCCTACGAGCAGTACTTC
CDR3 protein: CSADNRRWGASAYEQYF
D gene: -
V gene: TRBV20-1
J gene: TRBJ2-7
clone size: -

CDR3 DNA: TGTGCCATCAGTGACCAGGGGGCGCGAGGAACAGATACGCAGTATTTT
CDR3 protein: CAISDQGARGTDTQYF
D gene: TRBD1
V gene: TRBV10-3
J gene: TRBJ2-3
clone size: few

CDR3 DNA: TGTGCCAGCAGTTTACGCGGGAGGAGCTCCTACAATGAGCAGTTCTTC
CDR3 protein: CASSLRGRSSYNEQFF
D gene: TRBD2
V gene: TRBV12-3/TRBV12-4
J gene: TRBJ2-1
clone size: -

CDR3 DNA: TGTGCCAGCAGCCCGGGACAGGGACAAGGCAGAAATGAGCAGTTCTTC
CDR3 protein: CASSPGQGQGRNEQFF
D gene: TRBD1
V gene: TRBV12-3/TRBV12-4
J gene: TRBJ2-1
clone size: few

CDR3 DNA: TGTGCCAGCAGCCCCTGGGTAGCTAGCACAGATACGCAGTATTTT
CDR3 protein: CASSPWVASTDTQYF
D gene: -
V gene: TRBV11-2
J gene: TRBJ2-3
clone size: -

CDR3 DNA: TGTGCCAGCAGTGCAGAGCAGGGAATCATCATAGATACGCAGTATTTT
CDR3 protein: CASSAEQGIIIDTQYF
D gene: -
V gene: TRBV6-1
J gene: TRBJ2-3
clone size: -

CDR3 DNA: TGTGCCAGCAGTTTCGTTGGGAACACTGAAGCTTTCTTT
CDR3 protein: CASSFVGNTEAFF
D gene: -
V gene: TRBV27
J gene: TRBJ1-1
clone size: -

CDR3 DNA: TGTGCCAGCAGCCACGACCTAGCGGGAGGTTACTACAATGAGCAGTTCTTC
CDR3 protein: CASSHDLAGGYYNEQFF
D gene: TRBD2
V gene: TRBV6-2/TRBV6-3
J gene: TRBJ2-1
clone size: once

CDR3 DNA: TGTGCCAGCAGCTGGACAGGGGACTACAATGAGCAGTTCTTC
CDR3 protein: CASSWTGDYNEQFF
D gene: TRBD1
V gene: TRBV12-3/TRBV12-4
J gene: TRBJ2-1
clone size: -

CDR3 DNA: TGCGCCAGCAGCCAAGATCCTGGCGGGCTTAGCACAGATACGCAGTATTTT
CDR3 protein: CASSQDPGGLSTDTQYF
D gene: -
V gene: TRBV4-3
J gene: TRBJ2-3
clone size: -

CDR3 DNA: TGTGCCAGCAGCCAAGGAAAGGCCCAGTACTTC
CDR3 protein: CASSQGKAQYF
D gene: -
V gene: TRBV27
J gene: TRBJ2-5
clone size: -

CDR3 DNA: TGTGCCAGCAGCCCACCCGGTAGACAGGGAAGTTCTGAAGCTTTCTTT
CDR3 protein: CASSPPGRQGSSEAFF
D gene: TRBD1
V gene: TRBV11-2
J gene: TRBJ1-1
clone size: -

CDR3 DNA: TGTGCCAGCAGCGTAGAAGGGGGCTGGGAGACCCAGTACTTC
CDR3 protein: CASSVEGGWETQYF
D gene: TRBD1
V gene: TRBV9
J gene: TRBJ2-5
clone size: -

CDR3 DNA: TGCGCCAGCAGCCAAGAGTCTAACTCCTACAATGAGCAGTACTTC
CDR3 protein: CASSQESNSYNEQYF
D gene: -
V gene: TRBV4-3
J gene: TRBJ2-7
clone size: -

CDR3 DNA: TGTGCCAGCAGTCCCCCGCCGAGTTTAGGACAGGTCCTGGGGAACGGGAGGTCCTACGAGCAGTACTTC
CDR3 protein: CASSPPPSLGQVLGNGRSYEQYF
D gene: -
V gene: TRBV6-2/TRBV6-3
J gene: TRBJ2-7
clone size: few

CDR3 DNA: TGCGCCAGCAGCCCTGGGACGGGAGCCGCGGGCTACGATCAGCCCCAGCATTTT
CDR3 protein: CASSPGTGAAGYDQPQHF
D gene: -
V gene: TRBV5-1
J gene: TRBJ1-5
clone size: -

CDR3 DNA: TGCAGTGCTAGATGGGGAGGCACAGATACGCAGTATTTT
CDR3 protein: CSARWGGTDTQYF
D gene: -
V gene: TRBV20-1
J gene: TRBJ2-3
clone size: few

CDR3 DNA: TGTGCCAGCAGGCACACAGGGTATGTGGTCACTGAAGCTTTCTTT
CDR3 protein: CASRHTGYVVTEAFF
D gene: -
V gene: TRBV28
J gene: TRBJ1-1
clone size: few

CDR3 DNA: TGTGCCACCAGCAGAGTCGGGAGTCTCACAGATACGCAGTATTTT
CDR3 protein: CATSRVGSLTDTQYF
D gene: -
V gene: TRBV15
J gene: TRBJ2-3
clone size: -

CDR3 DNA: TGTGCCAGCAGTTACACAAACAATCAGCCCCAGCATTTT
CDR3 protein: CASSYTNNQPQHF
D gene: -
V gene: TRBV6-5
J gene: TRBJ1-5
clone size: -

CDR3 DNA: TGCAGTGCTAGATCAGCTAGCAATCAGCCCCAGCATTTT
CDR3 protein: CSARSASNQPQHF
D gene: -
V gene: TRBV20-1
J gene: TRBJ1-5
clone size: -

CDR3 DNA: TGCAGTGCTAGTCGAATGTGGTACAATGAGCAGTTCTTC
CDR3 protein: CSASRMWYNEQFF
D gene: -
V gene: TRBV20-1
J gene: TRBJ2-1
clone size: -

CDR3 DNA: TGCGCCAGCAGCCGTACGGGACTAGCGGGAGCAGAGACCCAGTACTTC
CDR3 protein: CASSRTGLAGAETQYF
D gene: TRBD2
V gene: TRBV4-3
J gene: TRBJ2-5
clone size: few

CDR3 DNA: TGCGCCAGCAGCCAAGGGGAAGCGGCAACTAATGAAAAACTGTTTTTT
CDR3 protein: CASSQGEAATNEKLFF
D gene: -
V gene: TRBV4-3
J gene: TRBJ1-4
clone size: -

CDR3 DNA: TGTGCCAGCAGCCAAGATCGGCGGGAGAGAGTGTGGGACATTCAGTACTTC
CDR3 protein: CASSQDRRERVWDIQYF
D gene: TRBD2
V gene: TRBV3-1
J gene: TRBJ2-4
clone size: -

CDR3 DNA: TGTGCCAGCAGCCATGGACAGGGGCCCTACGAGCAGTACTTC
CDR3 protein: CASSHGQGPYEQYF
D gene: TRBD1
V gene: TRBV14
J gene: TRBJ2-7
clone size: -

CDR3 DNA: TGCAGTGCTAGAGAAGGGGAGTGTGAGCAGTACTTC
CDR3 protein: CSAREGECEQYF
D gene: -
V gene: TRBV20-1
J gene: TRBJ2-7
clone size: -

CDR3 DNA: TGCAGTGCCCCCCGTTATCAAGAGACCCAGTACTTC
CDR3 protein: CSAPRYQETQYF
D gene: -
V gene: TRBV20-1
J gene: TRBJ2-5
clone size: many

CDR3 DNA: TGTGCCAGCAGCCAAAACCGGGACAGCCTACGGGACGAGCAGTACTTC
CDR3 protein: CASSQNRDSLRDEQYF
D gene: TRBD1
V gene: TRBV3-1
J gene: TRBJ2-7
clone size: -

CDR3 DNA: TGTGCTAGTGGTGTTTATGGGAAAAACCCCAAGCGGGACCGACGACCCGATGAGCAGTTCTTC
CDR3 protein: CASGVYGKNPKRDRRPDEQFF
D gene: TRBD2
V gene: TRBV12-5
J gene: TRBJ2-1
clone size: -

CDR3 DNA: TGTGCCAGCAGCCGCGAGCGGGAGGGCCTACATGAGCAGTTCTTC
CDR3 protein: CASSREREGLHEQFF
D gene: TRBD2
V gene: TRBV4-2
J gene: TRBJ2-1
clone size: -